This paragraph reports one T cell receptor beta chain. This clonotype was observed a few times. The antigen it recognizes is unknown. Within one base of it there is no much larger clone, and no base qualities were kept. Moderately to severely active disease, a Clinical Activity Score of at least 3, a NOSPECS grade of at least 4, and a duration under 3 months were present in ophthalmopathy patients. Exclusion was applied to patients with uncontrolled infections, other autoimmune diseases, pregnancy or lactation. Diagnoses were based on clinical symptoms, serum thyroxine and TRAb, thyroid ultrasound and orbital computed tomography. Ficoll-Paque density gradient centrifugation was used to isolate PBMCs from approximately 10 ml of fresh peripheral blood. Trizol reagent was used to extract total RNA, and RNA quality was then checked on an Agilent 2100 Bioanalyzer. These data belong to a study of T cells in Graves' hyperthyroidism and ophthalmopathy (dated by TCRdb to the late 2010s). Describing the broader study: Peripheral blood was collected at initial diagnosis, before any treatment. Following sampling, methimazole starting at 30 mg daily was given to hyperthyroidism patients, and high-dose intravenous methylprednisolone was given to ophthalmopathy patients. TCR Vbeta CDR3 sequencing of some 140 peripheral blood samples (43 ophthalmopathy, about 80 hyperthyroidism and approximately 17 progressor patients) is reported in the paper. In addition, the study compared T-cell repertoires in thyroid tissue and in blood from about 6 Graves' hyperthyroidism patients. Whether ophthalmopathy could be predicted prospectively was tested in an independent validation cohort made up of roughly 19 hyperthyroidism patients plus 17 patients who later progressed to ophthalmopathy. To identify distinguishing TCR V-J signatures, a discovery cohort of some 100 patients was used, comprising 40 to 45 with Graves' ophthalmopathy and some 60 with stable Graves' hyperthyroidism. The approximately 100 discovery patients were divided at random into training and test sets in a 7:3 ratio. The research as a whole found: Most expanded thyroid clonotypes (frequency above 0.001) were also detected in blood, suggesting blood repertoires may reflect thyroid immune responses. Sample size was not statistically predetermined, and investigators were not blinded to group allocation. In validation, the model predicted progression to ophthalmopathy with about 71% sensitivity and roughly 75% specificity, a median of around six months before onset. Ophthalmopathy was separated from stable hyperthyroidism by a 13 V-J signature model, with approximately 89% sensitivity and approximately 81% specificity obtained in cross-validation and 80%/75% obtained in testing.

TCR beta CDR3 regions were amplified from RNA transcripts. A first-round RT-PCR of the TCR CDR3 used the HTBI primer set with the Qiagen OneStep RT-PCR kit. A second multiplex PCR round built the libraries, followed by size selection and purification. Paired-end sequencing of the libraries was performed with 100 bp reads on an Illumina HiSeq2000. The source study handled its data this way. Raw data were processed with SOAPnuke, discarding reads with adapters, uncalled bases, mean Phred below 15, or no exact constant-primer or identifier match. COPE v1.2.5 was used to merge high-quality paired reads, and clonotypes were defined as unique nucleotide sequences. MiTCR v1.1 was used to align clonotypes to the IMGT TRBV, TRBD and TRBJ reference segments. The analysis included only V-J combinations with a frequency above 0.0001, which together covered approximately 99% of the repertoires. The TCS score was defined as F50 (clonal expansion) divided by E x V (chaos), with BLOSUM62-based TCRdist calculated between CDR3 peptides within each V-J. Welch's t-statistics and random forest reduced roughly 530 V-J features to roughly 13, which were used in a naive Bayes classifier (R e1071). Using fastp at Q25 and MiXCR, TCRdb reprocessed the public reads and kept productive beta chains. Every CDR3 protein is listed once, alongside the most common genes and DNA of its rows. TCRdb, rather than the study authors, made the V and J calls. The sample table records about half a million distinct CDR3 sequences; about 20% of these occur just once. The ten biggest clones cover roughly 44% of the sample.

Reading from cysteine to phenylalanine, the CDR3 counts 15 amino acids. This entry keeps only the CDR3 DNA: 45 bases, framed from base 1. Trimming accounts for 2 bases at V and 5 bases at J, while the number of junction bases matched to no gene is 5. CDR1 and CDR2 were assigned from the germline V gene as SGDLS and YYNGEE. The TCR comes from a middle-aged man with Graves' ophthalmopathy. The chain links TRBV9 with TRBJ2-1; 9 central bases correspond to TRBD1. The sample taken for sequencing was blood. The CDR3 protein sequence reads: CASSVRGQGHNEQFF. The bases are TGTGCCAGCAGCGTTCGGGGACAGGGCCACAATGAGCAGTTCTTC.